This T cell receptor beta chain is from a study of cytomegalovirus exposure and HLA in healthy donors. CDR1 is MDHEN, CDR2 SYDVKM, per germline. The CDR3 runs 16 residues. With 3 bases removed from V and 9 bases from J, the gap between germline ends came to 21 bases. This clone was observed a few times. Primers included in the PCR were 60 Vbeta and 13 Jbeta primers. The table came from immunoSEQ multiplex PCR; TCRdb's copy has only in-frame clones and leaves some out. The sample holds roughly 100,000 clones, 76% seen once. The chain employs TRBV28 and TRBJ1-5; TRBD1 is a possible D gene (6 bases). Input material: PBMCs. The sequence was obtained from a man aged 35 to 55 in good health and CMV-seropositive. The CDR3 coding sequence is TGTGCCAGCAGTTTTAAAAGGGGGGGAGTGGCGGGGCCCCAGCATTTT. Residues: CASSFKRGGVAGPQHF.